This T cell receptor beta chain was captured by sequencing in a study of T cell changes during pregnancy in multiple sclerosis. Method: immunoSEQ multiplex PCR; TCRdb's copy keeps in-frame clones and lacks some. The sample yields roughly 72,000 clones, about 93% seen once. The CDR3 loop spans 17 amino acids. Germline loops: CDR1 LNHNV, CDR2 YYDKDF (reference sequence). V shed 3 bases, J shed 4 bases, and the junction held 11 bases outside the gene matches. This receptor was obtained from a female donor with multiple sclerosis, enrolled in a pregnancy study. The sequencing here drew on CD4+ T cells from peripheral blood mononuclear cells, taken after pregnancy. The J gene is TRBJ1-4, the V gene TRBV15; 7 nucleotides match TRBD1. The CDR3 coding sequence is TGTGCCACCAGCAGCAACTATCAGGGGGTCTATAATGAAAAACTGTTTTTT. As protein: CATSSNYQGVYNEKLFF.